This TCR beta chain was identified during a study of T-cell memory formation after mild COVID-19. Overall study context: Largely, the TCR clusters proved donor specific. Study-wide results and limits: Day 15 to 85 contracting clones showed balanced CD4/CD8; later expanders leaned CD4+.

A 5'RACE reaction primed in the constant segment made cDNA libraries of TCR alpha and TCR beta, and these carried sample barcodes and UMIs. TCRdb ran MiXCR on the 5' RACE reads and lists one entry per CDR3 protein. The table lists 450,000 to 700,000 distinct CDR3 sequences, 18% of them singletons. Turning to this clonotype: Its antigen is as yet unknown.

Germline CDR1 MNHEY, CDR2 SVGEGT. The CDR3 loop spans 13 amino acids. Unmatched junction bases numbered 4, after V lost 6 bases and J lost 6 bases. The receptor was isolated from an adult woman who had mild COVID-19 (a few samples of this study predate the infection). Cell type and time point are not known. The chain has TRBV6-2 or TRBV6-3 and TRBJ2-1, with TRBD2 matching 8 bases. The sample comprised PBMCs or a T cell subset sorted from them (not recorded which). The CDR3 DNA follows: TGTGCCAGCAGGGGCCTAGCGGGCAATGAGCAGTTCTTC. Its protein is CASRGLAGNEQFF.